The clone carrying this T cell receptor beta chain has just a few counts. Antigen: not known. This record comes from a study of regulatory T cells in long-lasting Graves disease. Study conclusions and caveats: Sampling was limited to peripheral blood rather than thyroid tissue.

According to the study, TCR beta libraries were built with iRepertoire HTBI primers and CDR3-region Arm-PCR. Authors' processing steps: Across the samples, identification revealed about 62 TRBV and more than twelve TRBJ segments. A single record per CDR3 protein comes from TCRdb applying MiXCR to the multiplex PCR reads. TCRdb's processing, not the authors' own work, is the source of the V and J calls. The sample lists 400,000 to 500,000 distinct CDR3 sequences; over 15% were seen once. Time point given: newly diagnosed GD, antithyroid drugs for less than 3 months. There was RNA extracted from PBMCs, and the TCR library was made from it. Nine milliliters of peripheral blood went into EDTA tubes. This CDR3 spans 15 amino acids. CDR1 and CDR2 from the germline V gene are LNHDA and SQIVND (reference sequence). With V trimmed by 7 bases and J by 6 bases, 9 bases remained unmatched. The same data also contributed to another study, on T cells in Graves' hyperthyroidism and ophthalmopathy. That report adds: The blood repertoire included most of the expanded thyroid clonotypes above 0.001.

The clonotype comes from a woman under 30 with Graves disease. The genes are TRBV19 and TRBJ2-2; 9 positions match TRBD1. The source material was peripheral blood mononuclear cells (PBMCs), sampled at new diagnosis, from a patient treated with antithyroid drugs. This CDR3 reads CASTLGDRDAGELFF. In nucleotides, the CDR3 is TGTGCCAGTACCCTTGGGGACAGGGATGCCGGGGAGCTGTTTTTT.